This TCR beta chain comes out of a study of monozygotic twins with inflammatory bowel disease. Researchers used approximately 3,800 ng of total RNA for each TCR library. One entry per CDR3 protein, without DNA, is what TCRdb gives after re-calling the 5' RACE reads. This sample's table has 300,000 to 450,000 distinct CDR3 sequences. Collection yielded approximately 2.7 ml of blood per donor. Study results and limitations: Patient repertoires may have gained variability from differing immunosuppressive treatments.

The CDR3 has 14 residues. Germline V gene data show CDR1 as MGHRA and CDR2 as YSYEKL. As concerns this clonotype: Its matching antigen is unknown.

The origin of this receptor is a human donor with ulcerative colitis or Crohn's disease, or a healthy co-twin of an affected twin (not recorded which). The chain employs TRBV4-1 and TRBJ2-7. Sequenced input: blood. The chain's CDR3 is CASSQDLTAYEQYF.